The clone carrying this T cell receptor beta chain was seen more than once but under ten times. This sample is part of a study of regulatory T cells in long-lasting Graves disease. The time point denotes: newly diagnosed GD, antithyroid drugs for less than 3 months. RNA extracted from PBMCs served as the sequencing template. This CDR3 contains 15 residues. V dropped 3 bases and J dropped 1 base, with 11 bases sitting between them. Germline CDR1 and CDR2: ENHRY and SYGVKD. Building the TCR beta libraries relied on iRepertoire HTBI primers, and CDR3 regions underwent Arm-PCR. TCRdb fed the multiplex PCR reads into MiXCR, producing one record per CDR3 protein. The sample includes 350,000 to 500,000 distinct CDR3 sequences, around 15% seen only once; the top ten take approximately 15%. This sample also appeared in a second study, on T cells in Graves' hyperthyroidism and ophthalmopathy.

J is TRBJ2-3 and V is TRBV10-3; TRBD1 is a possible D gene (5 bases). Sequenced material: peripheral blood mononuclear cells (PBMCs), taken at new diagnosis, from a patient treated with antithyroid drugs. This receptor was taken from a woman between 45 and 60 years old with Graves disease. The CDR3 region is CAISEQADRTDTQYF. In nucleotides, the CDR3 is TGTGCCATCAGTGAACAGGCAGATCGCACAGATACGCAGTATTTT.